This record covers a single T cell receptor (beta chain). Its cognate antigen is unknown. The CDR3 consists of 17 residues. Germline-derived CDR1 and CDR2 are SGHAT and FQNNGV. The V gene end was trimmed by 6 bases and the J gene end by 1 base; junction bases not matched to a gene: 14. The data were obtained in a study of human T cells and chemical hapten exposure. Original data processing: There were a median of approximately 96,000 TCRs per sample, with a range from roughly 20,000 to 700,000. TCRdb used MiXCR to reprocess the RACE reads, holding one entry per CDR3 protein. These V and J calls rely on TCRdb rather than the paper's analysis. Here the sample spans approximately 90,000 distinct CDR3 sequences, roughly an eighth being singletons. Time point of the sample: patch test 1, 2 weeks after DPC sensitization. Documented treatment: therapeutic diphenylcyclopropenone sensitization with weekly scalp DPC.

Overall study results and limits: PT1 expanded TCR numbers rose with patch test score.

The chain joins TRBV11-2 to TRBJ2-7, with TRBD2 matching over 8 bases. The source is a woman aged 35 to 49 with alopecia areata. Some clones in this sample may be carry-over from other donors' samples. The material sequenced was whole blood, taken in connection with sensitization to the hapten diphenylcyclopropenone (DPC). The CDR3 loop is CASSYGLAGIHSYEQYF. CDR3 bases: TGTGCCAGCAGTTACGGACTAGCAGGCATACATTCCTACGAGCAGTACTTC. The complete variable domain, with remaining parts taken from reference TRBV11-2 and TRBJ2-7, reads EAGVAQSPRYKIIEKRQSVAFWCNPISGHATLYWYQQILGQGPKLLIQFQNNGVVDDSQLPKDRFSAERLKGVDSTLKIQPAKLEDSAVYLCASSYGLAGIHSYEQYFGPGTRLTVT.